This passage covers 14 T cell receptor beta chains from one sample sequenced in a study of cytomegalovirus exposure and HLA in healthy donors. The PCR ran on 60 Vbeta and 13 Jbeta primers. Data came from immunoSEQ multiplex PCR; TCRdb stores just in-frame clones and leaves some out. The sample lists approximately 170,000 clones; approximately 70% were seen once. Input material: PBMCs. These receptor sequences come from a woman younger than 30 in good health and CMV-seropositive.

The table lists this clone with a few counts. The chain is built from TRBV7-2 and TRBJ2-1, with D tentatively TRBD2 (7 bases). The germline V and J ends were trimmed by 8 bases and 6 bases, with 14 bases remaining between them. This CDR3 is built from 13 residues. The germline V gene encodes CDR1 SGHTA and CDR2 FQGNSA. The CDR3, as DNA: TGTGCCAGCGGGGGGGTGACAGGCAATGAGCAGTTCTTC. It is translated as CASGGVTGNEQFF.

The sample holds one count of this clone. At one end the junction does not follow the germline gene, possibly because of a read error. J is TRBJ2-1 and V is TRBV7-9, with D unclear. The CDR3 runs 14 residues. Looked up from germline, CDR1 is SEHNR and CDR2 is FQNEAQ (reference sequence). The CDR3 DNA reads as TGTTCCAGCAGCTTAATGGCAGGCTACAATGAGCAGTTCTTC. Protein: CSSSLMAGYNEQFF. The full variable domain, rest sourced from reference TRBV7-9 and TRBJ2-1, is DTGVSQNPRHKITKRGQNVTFRCDPISEHNRLYWYRQTLGQGPEFLTYFQNEAQLEKSRLLSDRFSAERPKGSFSTLEIQRTEQGDSAMYLCSSSLMAGYNEQFFGPGTRLTVL.

This rearrangement joins TRBV5-1 to TRBJ2-5; 16 bases align to TRBD2. Germline V gene data show CDR1 as SGHRS and CDR2 as YFSETQ. The V gene end was trimmed by 9 bases and the J gene end by 4 bases; junction bases not matched to a gene: 6. This CDR3 is built from 15 residues. As DNA, the CDR3 is TGCGCCACCGGGACTAGCGGGGGGGCAGCAGAGACCCAGTACTTC. It encodes CATGTSGGAAETQYF.

The chain has TRBV5-6 and TRBJ2-1; possibly TRBD2 for D (7 bases). Germline lookup yields CDR1 SGHDT and CDR2 YYEEEE. V lost 3 bases and J 9 bases, leaving 22 bases between the germline ends. This CDR3 has 16 amino acids. CDR3 bases: TGTGCCAGCAGCTGGGGCTGGGGGGGGGCTCCGAGTGAGCAGTTCTTC. It encodes CASSWGWGGAPSEQFF.

CDR3 residues: CASSGGLTANYGYTF. In nucleotides, the CDR3 is TGCGCCAGCAGCGGGGGACTGACAGCTAACTATGGCTACACCTTC. The chain couples TRBV4-3 to TRBJ1-2, with a possible D match to TRBD1 (5 bases). Trimming stripped 5 bases from V and 0 bases from J, with 13 bases between. Germline assignment: CDR1 LGHNA and CDR2 YSLEER. The CDR3 contains 15 residues.

This clone was counted only a few times. V gene TRBV6-5 combines with J gene TRBJ2-7; TRBD2 agrees at 12 bases. This CDR3 comprises 15 residues. Trimming removed 0 bases from V and 3 bases from J; junction bases left unmatched: 0. Germline CDR1 and CDR2: MNHEY and SVGAGI. The chain's CDR3 is CASSYSGLAGYEQYF. In nucleotides, the CDR3 is TGTGCCAGCAGTTACTCGGGACTAGCGGGCTACGAGCAGTACTTC.

In its sample, this clone was seen once. The rearrangement links TRBV7-2 to TRBJ2-3; 8 nucleotides match TRBD1. Germline values: CDR1 SGHTA, CDR2 FQGNSA. The CDR3 is 15 residues long. Unmatched junction bases numbered 6, after V lost 4 bases and J lost 3 bases. For the CDR3, the DNA is TGTGCCAGCAGCTCTCAGGGGGCTGAGACAGATACGCAGTATTTT. Translation gives CASSSQGAETDTQYF.

The chain has TRBV7-2 and TRBJ1-1; 8 bases line up with TRBD1. This CDR3 is built from 14 residues. With 1 base clipped from V and 3 bases from J, the junction kept 1 base outside the gene matches. Germline V CDR1 and CDR2: SGHTA, FQGNSA. The CDR3 is CASSLGQGHTEAFF. Written as DNA, the CDR3 is TGTGCCAGCAGCTTAGGACAGGGGCACACTGAAGCTTTCTTT.

The chain joins TRBV19 to TRBJ2-3; D not certain. Germline V gene lookup returns CDR1 LNHDA and CDR2 SQIVND (reference sequence). Trimming removed 7 bases from V and 6 bases from J, with 14 bases in between. The CDR3 is 13 residues long. The chain's CDR3 is CASTESQSDTQYF. The CDR3 DNA sequence: TGTGCCAGTACGGAGAGTCAGTCGGATACGCAGTATTTT.

V gene TRBV5-1 combines with J gene TRBJ2-5; the match to TRBD2 covers 7 bases. CDR3 length: 14 residues. Germline V gene data show CDR1 as SGHRS and CDR2 as YFSETQ. Germline trimming cut 7 bases from V and 4 bases from J; bases unmatched to any gene: 10. CDR3 coding DNA: TGCGCCAGCTCCGCGAGGCCTAGCGGAGAGACCCAGTACTTC. Protein: CASSARPSGETQYF.

The chain employs TRBV5-1 and TRBJ2-5; D perhaps matches TRBD2 (5 bases). Germline assignment: CDR1 SGHRS and CDR2 YFSETQ. The CDR3 is made up of 21 amino acids. The ends were cut back, 3 bases at V and 1 base at J, with 31 bases in the middle. The CDR3 protein is CASSSLGILGGERPSQETQYF. DNA for the CDR3: TGCGCCAGCAGCTCGCTGGGTATCCTGGGTGGGGAGCGGCCCTCCCAAGAGACCCAGTACTTC.

This rearrangement joins TRBV6-5 to TRBJ1-4; D not certain. Deletions cut 2 bases from V and 8 bases from J, with 12 bases between. CDR3 length: 14 residues. Germline-derived CDR1 and CDR2 are MNHEY and SVGAGI. CDR3: CASSYVGEREKLFF. CDR3 DNA: TGTGCCAGCAGTTACGTTGGGGAGCGAGAAAAACTGTTTTTT.

The chain couples TRBV7-9 to TRBJ1-1; tentative D call: TRBD1 (6 bases). The CDR3 totals 15 residues. Germline CDR1 SEHNR, CDR2 FQNEAQ (reference sequence). V lost 4 bases and J lost 3, with 15 bases in between. CDR3 sequence (DNA): TGTGCCAGCAGCTGGGGGGGGAGGGGGGACACTGAAGCTTTCTTT. Protein sequence: CASSWGGRGDTEAFF. Complete variable domain (other parts from reference TRBV7-9 and TRBJ1-1): DTGVSQNPRHKITKRGQNVTFRCDPISEHNRLYWYRQTLGQGPEFLTYFQNEAQLEKSRLLSDRFSAERPKGSFSTLEIQRTEQGDSAMYLCASSWGGRGDTEAFFGQGTRLTVV.

A single count supports this clone. The gene calls are TRBV7-9 and TRBJ2-1; 7 nucleotides agree with TRBD2. J was trimmed by 5 bases and V by 5 bases; bases with no gene match: 12. The CDR3 covers 16 residues. Per germline, CDR1 SEHNR and CDR2 FQNEAQ (reference sequence). The CDR3 DNA is TGTGCCAGCAGCACAAGGGACTACCCTCGGAACAATGAGCAGTTCTTC. Amino acid sequence: CASSTRDYPRNNEQFF.